These 20 T cell receptor beta chains came from one sample sequenced in a study of regulatory T cells in long-lasting Graves disease. Arm-PCR of CDR3 regions with iRepertoire HTBI primers generated TCR beta libraries. TCRdb re-called the multiplex PCR reads through MiXCR, storing one row per CDR3 protein. The sample includes 400,000 to 450,000 distinct CDR3 sequences, about 15% seen only once; the top ten take 16%. Indicated time point: newly diagnosed GD, antithyroid drugs for less than 3 months. The TCR library was made from RNA extracted from PBMCs. These data were also reused for a study on T cells in Graves' hyperthyroidism and ophthalmopathy.

Sequenced material: peripheral blood mononuclear cells (PBMCs), taken at new diagnosis, from a patient treated with antithyroid drugs. The receptors come from a woman aged 25 to 39 with Graves disease.

In its sample, this clonotype was seen many times. The V call is TRBV20-1, the J call TRBJ1-5, with 7 nucleotides matching TRBD1. Germline assignment: CDR1 DFQATT and CDR2 SNEGSKA (reference sequence). The CDR3 covers 15 residues. V trimming: 3 bases; J trimming: 0 bases; junction bases outside the gene matches: 5. The CDR3 coding sequence is TGCAGTGCTAGCCGACAGGGCTATAGCAATCAGCCCCAGCATTTT. Protein product: CSASRQGYSNQPQHF.

This clonotype showed up many times. The V call is TRBV4-1, the J call TRBJ2-3; D not resolved. Trimming cost V 1 base and J 4 bases, with 3 bases left between them. Germline CDR1 reads MGHRA; CDR2 reads YSYEKL. The CDR3 is 12 amino acids. Here the CDR3 reads CASSQVPDTQYF. The CDR3 bases are TGCGCCAGCAGCCAAGTTCCAGATACGCAGTATTTT.

For this clonotype: A far bigger clonotype differs at one base, so this is likely a read error. The chain has TRBV9 and TRBJ1-1; D is uncertain. Between the trimmed V and J ends, which lost 4 bases and 0 bases, there was a span of 7 bases. Germline CDR1 is SGDLS and CDR2 is YYNGEE. This CDR3 comprises 13 residues. The CDR3 DNA sequence: TGTGCCAGCAGCCCAAGGATGAACACTGAAGCTTTCTTT. This encodes CASSPRMNTEAFF.

In its sample, this clonotype was seen a few times. The genes are TRBV10-3 and TRBJ2-7; possibly TRBD2 for D (6 bases). This CDR3 comprises 13 residues. Germline lookup yields CDR1 ENHRY and CDR2 SYGVKD. Trimming cost V 8 bases and J 0 bases, with 11 bases left between them. CDR3 coding DNA: TGTGCCATCGGGAGGTTTCGCTCCTACGAGCAGTACTTC. Translating it yields CAIGRFRSYEQYF.

This clonotype has only a few counts. Being one base from a much bigger clone, this may be a read error. This chain uses TRBV7-2 with TRBJ1-5; no clear D. The germline CDR1 and CDR2 sequences are SGHTA and FQGNSA. The CDR3 is made up of 15 amino acids. The CDR3 reads CASSPTGRRNHPQHF. The CDR3 nucleotides are TGTGCCAGCAGTCCCACTGGACGTCGCAATCATCCCCAGCATTTT.

This clonotype has ten or more counts. This CDR3 reads CAIRGGTDTQYF. In nucleotides, the CDR3 is TGTGCCATTAGGGGAGGGACAGATACGCAGTATTTT. The chain recombines TRBV10-3 with TRBJ2-3; TRBD2 matches at 7 bases. In germline, CDR1 is ENHRY, CDR2 SYGVKD. This CDR3 region has 12 residues. With 9 bases clipped from V and 3 bases from J, the junction kept 3 bases outside the gene matches.

Only a few counts were recorded for this clonotype. The J gene is TRBJ2-7, the V gene TRBV5-5; a weak D match, TRBD1 (6 bases). Trimming pared 0 bases from V and 6 bases from J, leaving 25 bases between. CDR1 SGHKS and CDR2 YYEKEE come from the germline V gene (reference sequence). The CDR3 totals 18 residues. In DNA form, the CDR3 reads TGTGCCAGCAGCTTGGCCAGGGGATCCCTAGCCTCCCAGTTCGAGCAGTACTTC. Protein product: CASSLARGSLASQFEQYF. The full variable domain, with the rest looked up from reference TRBV5-5 and TRBJ2-7, is DAGVTQSPTHLIKTRGQQVTLRCSPISGHKSVSWYQQVLGQGPQFIFQYYEKEERGRGNFPDRFSARQFPNYSSELNVNALLLGDSALYLCASSLARGSLASQFEQYFGPGTRLTVT.

This clonotype showed up just a few times. V and J are TRBV18 and TRBJ2-7, with 12 nucleotides matching TRBD2. The CDR3 is 15 residues long. Germline trimming cut 3 bases from V and 3 bases from J; bases unmatched to any gene: 3. The germline gives CDR1 KGHSH, CDR2 LQKENI. Here the CDR3 reads CASSPSSGRGYEQYF. CDR3 DNA sequence: TGTGCCAGCTCACCCTCTAGCGGGAGGGGCTACGAGCAGTACTTC.

This clonotype was counted many times. The chain employs TRBV19 and TRBJ1-4; TRBD1 might be the D (5 bases). The CDR3 length is 15 residues. V gave up 1 base and J gave up 0 bases, with 6 bases separating them. Per germline, CDR1 LNHDA and CDR2 SQIVND (reference sequence). CDR3: CASSIGQSTNEKLFF. Written as DNA, the CDR3 is TGTGCCAGTAGTATAGGACAGTCAACTAATGAAAAACTGTTTTTT.

This clonotype has ten or more counts. The genes are TRBV15 and TRBJ2-3; D not resolved. CDR1 is LNHNV, CDR2 YYDKDF, per germline (reference sequence). Trimming cost V 1 base and J 9 bases, with 8 bases left between them. This CDR3 region has 12 residues. As DNA, the CDR3 is TGTGCCACCAGCAGAGTGCGCGACACGCAGTATTTT. Protein product: CATSRVRDTQYF.

This clonotype appeared many times. The chain employs TRBV2 and TRBJ1-4, with D unclear. Between the trimmed V and J ends, which lost 11 bases and 7 bases, there was a span of 17 bases. Germline-derived CDR1 and CDR2 are SNHLY and FYNNEI. The CDR3 is 13 residues long. CDR3 bases: TGTGCCGGAAAGCAGGCGAGAAGTGAAAAACTGTTTTTT. Translating it yields CAGKQARSEKLFF.

The V call is TRBV5-4, the J call TRBJ2-3, with 16 bases aligning to TRBD2. Germline CDR1 and CDR2: SGHNT and YYREEE (reference sequence). CDR3 length equals 19 residues. With 4 bases clipped from V and 8 bases from J, the junction kept 16 bases outside the gene matches. CDR3 sequence (DNA): TGTGCCAGCAGCCCCCCCCCTACCGGGACTAGCGGGAGGGCGGGTACGCAGTATTTT. Its protein is CASSPPPTGTSGRAGTQYF.

The chain has TRBV7-2 and TRBJ2-5; no clear D gene. This CDR3 spans 17 amino acids. Germline V gene data show CDR1 as SGHTA and CDR2 as FQGNSA. V lost 5 bases, J lost 4 bases, and 23 bases lay in between. The CDR3 coding sequence is TGTGCCAGCAGCCTTATTGGTGTGGCACCAACTTCAGAGACCCAGTACTTC. This encodes CASSLIGVAPTSETQYF.

The table lists this clonotype with many counts. The chain couples TRBV2 to TRBJ2-1, with D uncertain. The CDR3 is made up of 15 amino acids. Germline V CDR1 and CDR2: SNHLY, FYNNEI. With 4 bases removed from V and 0 bases from J, the gap between germline ends came to 10 bases. The CDR3 protein is CASSAPPSSYNEQFF. The CDR3 DNA reads as TGTGCCAGCAGTGCACCTCCGAGCTCCTACAATGAGCAGTTCTTC. Combining the CDR3 with reference TRBV2 and TRBJ2-1 gives the whole variable domain EPEVTQTPSHQVTQMGQEVILRCVPISNHLYFYWYRQILGQKVEFLVSFYNNEISEKSEIFDDQFSVERPDGSNFTLKIRSTKLEDSAMYFCASSAPPSSYNEQFFGPGTRLTVL.

V is TRBV29-1 and J is TRBJ1-4; the D is unclear. In germline, CDR1 is SQVTM, CDR2 ANQGSEA. The CDR3 consists of 11 residues. V was cut by 8 bases and J by 7 bases, with 11 bases left in between. The DNA for the CDR3 is TGCAGCTTTCCCTGGGGTGAAAAACTGTTTTTT. Protein: CSFPWGEKLFF. The entire variable domain, with the rest obtained from reference TRBV29-1 and TRBJ1-4, is as follows: SAVISQKPSRDICQRGTSLTIQCQVDSQVTMMFWYRQQPGQSLTLIATANQGSEATYESGFVIDKFPISRPNLTFSTLTVSNMSPEDSSIYLCSFPWGEKLFFGSGTQLSVL.

A remark on this clonotype: This may be a read error, as it is one base from a much larger clone. The CDR3 DNA reads as TGTGCCAGCACACCCCTCGTGGGACTAGCGGGAGGGGCCCAGTACTTC. Translating it yields CASTPLVGLAGGAQYF. This sequence joins TRBV28 and TRBJ2-5; 16 nucleotides agree with TRBD2. Germline trimming cut 7 bases from V and 9 bases from J; bases unmatched to any gene: 11. The CDR3 spans 16 residues. The germline CDR1 and CDR2 sequences are MDHEN and SYDVKM.

At least ten counts were recorded for this clonotype. The chain employs TRBV7-9 and TRBJ1-2; TRBD1 aligns across 9 bases. With V trimmed by 1 base and J by 6 bases, 12 bases remained unmatched. The CDR3 totals 17 residues. The V gene's germline CDR1 is SEHNR and CDR2 FQNEAQ (reference sequence). The CDR3 loop is CASSLGVLQGARDGYTF. DNA for the CDR3: TGTGCCAGCAGCTTAGGGGTGTTACAGGGGGCACGGGATGGCTACACCTTC.

V gene TRBV19 combines with J gene TRBJ2-1; D tentatively fits TRBD1 or TRBD2 (5 bases each). Trimming removed 3 bases at V and 5 bases at J, with 8 bases between. CDR1 and CDR2 (germline): LNHDA, SQIVND (reference sequence). CDR3 length: 13 amino acids. The CDR3 coding sequence is TGTGCCAGTAGTATTCAGGGAGACAATGAGCAGTTCTTC. Translation: CASSIQGDNEQFF.

This clonotype was seen many times. The rearrangement joins TRBV7-3 to TRBJ1-2; D is ambiguous. V was clipped by 0 bases and J by 3 bases, with 17 bases between them. This CDR3 spans 17 amino acids. In germline, CDR1 is SGHTA, CDR2 FQGTGA. In nucleotides, the CDR3 is TGTGCCAGCAGCTTAACGGGAGGTACCCCAGGCCACTATGGCTACACCTTC. Translated, it gives CASSLTGGTPGHYGYTF.

This clonotype was seen at least ten times. The CDR3 nucleotides are TGTGCCAGCAGCCCCGGGACTAGCGGGAGGGCCCTCTACGAGCAGTACTTC. The encoded protein is CASSPGTSGRALYEQYF. The chain recombines TRBV3-1 with TRBJ2-7, with 16 nucleotides matching TRBD2. V lost 4 bases and J lost 3; bases outside the gene matches: 6. This CDR3 comprises 17 residues. CDR1 is LGHDT, CDR2 YNNKEL, per germline (reference sequence).